This T cell receptor (beta chain) was found in a study of T-cell reconstitution after alpha-beta-depleted transplantation in children. Study-level results: Several hundred rapidly expanded clones from non-depleted graft cells reportedly supplied alpha-beta T cells about two months post-transplant.

In its sample, this clonotype was seen many times. The antigen remains unidentified. Preparation of the TCRbeta library was carried out with unique molecular identifiers. TCRdb analysed the PCR reads with MiXCR anew, one entry per CDR3 protein. The table lists hundreds of thousands of distinct CDR3 sequences, around 13% of them singletons, with about 0.79% in the top ten. The CDR3 contains 11 residues. The ends lost 7 bases at V and 8 bases at J; junction bases unmatched: 5. Germline V gives CDR1 SQVTM, CDR2 ANQGSEA. The sample consisted of PBMCs, taken before TCRalphabeta/CD19-depleted stem cell transplant. This clonotype was obtained from a girl aged 2 to 10 with congenital amegakaryocytic thrombocytopenia, due to receive a stem cell transplant. This rearrangement joins TRBV29-1 to TRBJ1-2, with TRBD1 identical over 9 bases. Here the CDR3 reads CSAPDRGGYTF. The CDR3 DNA is TGCAGCGCACCGGACAGGGGAGGCTACACCTTC.